The rows below give T cell receptor beta chains drawn from one sample of a study of control samples from healthy donors and cancer patients. Sequencing was performed with immunoSEQ multiplex PCR; in TCRdb, only in-frame clones are kept and a portion is missing. The repertoire holds about 60,000 clones, with just over 90% as singletons. Sequencing was carried out using PBMCs. These receptors were obtained from a woman aged 50 to 60 with colorectal cancer. The CDR3 runs from the conserved cysteine through the conserved F or W.

TRBV19	TRBJ2-2	CASSIVGQGRPSGGSGELFF
TRBV5-1	TRBJ1-2	CASSKKPGELYGYTF
TRBV29-1	TRBJ1-2	CSVQPGTGGYMDGYTF
TRBV19	TRBJ1-4	CASSIWGFRANEKLFF
TRBV5-8	TRBJ1-3	CASSFRQGNTIYF
TRBV27	TRBJ1-1	CASSSSGTGDTEAFF
TRBV5-1	TRBJ1-2	CASSLGGTPRGYGYTF
TRBV18	TRBJ1-1	CASSGLRDTEAFF
TRBV6-1	TRBJ2-1	CASSASWARSYNEQFF
TRBV3-1/TRBV3-2	TRBJ2-4	CASSQRVRVLAKNIQYF
TRBV7-9	TRBJ1-1	CASSLVGGRDMGEAFF
TRBV9	TRBJ1-3	CASSALAGGTIYF
TRBV28	TRBJ2-3	CASRTRGYTDTQYF
TRBV3-1/TRBV3-2	TRBJ2-1	CASSQEDRKNEQFF
TRBV9	TRBJ1-1	CASSVTANTEAFF
TRBV11-2	TRBJ1-1	CASGGGDIMNTEAFF
TRBV12-3/TRBV12-4	TRBJ2-7	CASSFASGQEQYF
TRBV5-1	TRBJ1-1	CASSLYPLGRLSEAFF
TRBV30	TRBJ1-2	CAWSVVATVGYTF
TRBV7-9	TRBJ2-1	CASSLAIAGGGGQFF
TRBV19	TRBJ1-5	CASSISRYQPQHF
TRBV20-1	TRBJ2-7	CSASDGTGRYF
TRBV19	TRBJ1-2	CASSIPRYGYTF
TRBV6-1	TRBJ1-1	CASSETFGPLEATEAFF
TRBV7-2	TRBJ2-3	CASSPSGRTSTDTQYF